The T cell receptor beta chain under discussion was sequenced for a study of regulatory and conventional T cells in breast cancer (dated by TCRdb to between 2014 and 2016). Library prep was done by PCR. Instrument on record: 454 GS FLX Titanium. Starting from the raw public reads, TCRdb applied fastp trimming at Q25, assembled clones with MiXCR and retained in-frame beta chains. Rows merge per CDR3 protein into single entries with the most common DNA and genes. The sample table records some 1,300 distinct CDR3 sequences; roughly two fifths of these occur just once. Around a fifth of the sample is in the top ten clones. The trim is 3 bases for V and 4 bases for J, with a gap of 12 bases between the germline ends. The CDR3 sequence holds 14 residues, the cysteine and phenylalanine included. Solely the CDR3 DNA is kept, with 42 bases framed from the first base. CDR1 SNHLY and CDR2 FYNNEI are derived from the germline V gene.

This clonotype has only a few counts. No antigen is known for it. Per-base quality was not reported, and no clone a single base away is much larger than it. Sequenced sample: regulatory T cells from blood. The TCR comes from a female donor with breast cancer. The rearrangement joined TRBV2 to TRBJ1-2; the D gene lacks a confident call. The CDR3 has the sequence CASSDMVRTYGYTF. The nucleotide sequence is TGTGCCAGCAGTGATATGGTCCGCACCTATGGCTACACCTTC.